This passage covers 17 T cell receptor beta chains from one sample sequenced in a study of shared clonotypes between healthy human individuals. It was CD45RO-negative cells, positively selected for CCR7, that made up naive CD8 cells, with terminally differentiated effector memory CD45RA+ cells excluded. Generated by immunoSEQ multiplex PCR, the TCRdb table keeps only in-frame clones and is missing some. The sample records millions of clones, around 96% being singletons. Sequenced material: naive CD8+ T cells sorted from blood. All receptors derive from a man between 18 and 29 years old in good health.

The chain uses TRBV4-1 and TRBJ2-7, with 8 bases aligning to TRBD1. The ends lost 1 base at V and 0 bases at J; junction bases unmatched: 5. The CDR3 runs to 16 residues. Germline CDR1 and CDR2: MGHRA and YSYEKL. The CDR3 DNA sequence: TGCGCCAGCAGCCAAGGGGAAGGGACAGGCTCCTACGAGCAGTACTTC. This encodes CASSQGEGTGSYEQYF.

This rearrangement joins TRBV27 to TRBJ2-1; 12 nucleotides align to TRBD2. This CDR3 is 14 amino acids long. J gave up 6 bases and V 5 bases, and 2 bases lay outside the gene matches. Germline V gene sequence: CDR1 MNHEY, CDR2 SMNVEV (reference sequence). The CDR3 loop reads CASSQGLAGNEQFF. The CDR3 DNA sequence: TGTGCCAGCAGTCAGGGACTAGCGGGCAATGAGCAGTTCTTC.

The rearrangement uses TRBV20-1 and TRBJ2-3; D may be TRBD2 (5 bases). This CDR3 is built from 11 residues. Trimming took 7 bases from V and 5 from J, leaving 10 bases between them. From germline, CDR1 is DFQATT and CDR2 SNEGSKA (reference sequence). CDR3 in DNA: TGCAGTGGGAGAGCGGTAGATACGCAGTATTTT. As protein: CSGRAVDTQYF.

The CDR3 DNA reads TGTGCCATCAGTACTATATCCGGGACAGGGGATCGGGGAACCGGGGAGCTGTTTTTT. Its protein product is CAISTISGTGDRGTGELFF. The V gene is TRBV10-3, the J gene TRBJ2-2, with 10 bases that match TRBD1. Germline V gives CDR1 ENHRY, CDR2 SYGVKD. The CDR3 is made up of 19 amino acids. J gave up 5 bases and V 5 bases, and 17 bases lay outside the gene matches.

The rearrangement uses TRBV4-2 and TRBJ2-1; 8 positions agree with TRBD2. The trim removed 0 bases at V and 7 bases at J, leaving 11 bases unmatched. The length of the CDR3 is 17 residues. Germline V gene sequence: CDR1 LGHNA, CDR2 YNFKEQ. CDR3 nucleotide sequence: TGTGCCAGCAGCCAAGATGAGAGCGGGGGCTTTGTGAATGAGCAGTTCTTC. This encodes CASSQDESGGFVNEQFF.

The V and J genes are TRBV13 and TRBJ2-2, with D uncertain. Germline-derived CDR1 and CDR2 are PRHDT and FYEKMQ (reference sequence). This CDR3 has 14 amino acids. V was trimmed by 3 bases and J by 0 bases, leaving 5 bases between them. The CDR3 coding sequence is TGTGCCAGCAGCTTTGGTTCGAACACCGGGGAGCTGTTTTTT. Protein: CASSFGSNTGELFF.

The V call is TRBV9, the J call TRBJ1-3, with no clear D. Trimming stripped 0 bases from V and 6 bases from J, with 10 bases between. This CDR3 is 14 amino acids long. Germline V gene sequence: CDR1 SGDLS, CDR2 YYNGEE. CDR3: CASSVGVLENTIYF. CDR3 DNA: TGTGCCAGCAGCGTAGGGGTTCTCGAAAACACCATATATTTT.

The rearrangement links TRBV6-6 to TRBJ2-7; 9 bases match TRBD1. The CDR3 covers 15 residues. V lost 1 base to trimming and J lost 4 bases; unmatched junction nucleotides: 5. Looked up from germline, CDR1 is MNHNY and CDR2 is SVGAGI (reference sequence). The CDR3 here is CASSYFLGQGYEQYF. The CDR3 nucleotides are TGTGCCAGCAGTTACTTTTTGGGACAGGGATACGAGCAGTACTTC.

The gene calls are TRBV19 and TRBJ1-1, with a tentative D call TRBD1 (5 bases). V dropped 7 bases and J dropped 4 bases, with 16 bases sitting between them. This CDR3 contains 14 residues. In germline, CDR1 is LNHDA, CDR2 SQIVND (reference sequence). The CDR3 loop reads CASTLGSGPTEAFF. CDR3 coding DNA: TGTGCCAGTACCTTGGGATCAGGGCCCACTGAAGCTTTCTTT.

In its sample, this clone was seen a few times. This rearrangement joins TRBV7-9 to TRBJ1-2; D is perhaps TRBD1 (5 bases). Per the germline V gene, CDR1 is SEHNR and CDR2 is FQNEAQ (reference sequence). This CDR3 spans 12 amino acids. Trimming cost V 11 bases and J 0 bases, with 10 bases left between them. CDR3 sequence (DNA): TGTGCCCTGGGGGAAGCTAACTATGGCTACACCTTC. It is translated as CALGEANYGYTF.

This clone appeared once. V gene TRBV5-5 combines with J gene TRBJ2-2; 7 positions match TRBD2. Losses at the gene ends were 2 bases for V and 4 bases for J; bases not matched to a gene: 5. Germline V CDR1 and CDR2: SGHKS, YYEKEE (reference sequence). CDR3 size: 15 residues. The CDR3 loop is CASSLSGGLTGELFF. CDR3 in DNA: TGTGCCAGCAGCTTATCGGGGGGACTCACCGGGGAGCTGTTTTTT.

The chain recombines TRBV9 with TRBJ1-2; the match to TRBD1 covers 9 bases. This CDR3 has 19 amino acids. CDR1 is SGDLS and CDR2 is YYNGEE in the germline V gene. Trimming cost V 3 bases and J 3 bases; bases outside gene matches: 18. This CDR3 is CASSARTDITGGEYYGYTF. The DNA of the CDR3 is TGTGCCAGCAGCGCCCGTACCGATATCACAGGGGGCGAGTACTATGGCTACACCTTC.

CDR3 in DNA: TGTGCCAGTAGTATAGCGGGAGAACCTTTTGACGAGCAGTACTTC. Protein sequence: CASSIAGEPFDEQYF. The V call is TRBV19, the J call TRBJ2-7; D might be TRBD2 (6 bases). Germline CDR1 LNHDA, CDR2 SQIVND (reference sequence). The CDR3 has 15 residues. Trimming took off 1 base at V and 5 bases at J, with 15 bases between the two ends.

The chain combines TRBV7-9 with TRBJ2-7; a weak D match, TRBD1 (6 bases). The germline gives CDR1 SEHNR, CDR2 FQNEAQ (reference sequence). V gave up 8 bases and J gave up 5 bases, with 10 bases separating them. This CDR3 is built from 11 residues. CDR3 sequence reads: CASQGPHEQYF. The CDR3, as DNA: TGTGCCAGCCAGGGGCCCCACGAGCAGTACTTC.

The chain links TRBV27 to TRBJ2-7; D possibly uses TRBD1 or TRBD2 (5 bases each). This CDR3 region has 13 residues. Germline assignment: CDR1 MNHEY and CDR2 SMNVEV (reference sequence). V lost 5 bases to trimming and J lost 2 bases, with 10 bases between them. This chain's CDR3 is CASSGDGPYEQYF. The CDR3 coding sequence is TGTGCCAGCAGTGGGGACGGCCCCTACGAGCAGTACTTC.

The chain combines TRBV30 with TRBJ2-3, with TRBD2 matching over 12 bases. V lost 3 bases, J lost 2 bases, and 6 bases stayed unmatched. Germline assignment: CDR1 GTSNPN and CDR2 SVGIG (reference sequence). CDR3 size: 16 residues. The chain's CDR3 is CAWSLGTSGFTDTQYF. The CDR3 DNA reads TGTGCCTGGAGCCTAGGGACTAGCGGGTTCACAGATACGCAGTATTTT.

The chain links TRBV7-9 to TRBJ2-1, with 7 bases aligning to TRBD2. This CDR3 has 14 amino acids. CDR1 and CDR2 (germline): SEHNR, FQNEAQ (reference sequence). V was pared by 7 bases and J by 4 bases, with 7 bases of the junction left unmatched. The CDR3 spells CASTRGVGYNEQFF. The DNA of the CDR3 is TGTGCCAGCACCCGGGGGGTAGGGTACAATGAGCAGTTCTTC.